These 8 T cell receptor beta chains came from one sample sequenced in a study of T cells in Graves' hyperthyroidism and ophthalmopathy. RNA transcripts yielded amplified TCR beta CDR3 regions. The TCR CDR3 first-round RT-PCR relied on the HTBI primer set. TCRdb redid the calling of the multiplex PCR reads with MiXCR, one entry per CDR3 protein. Here the sample spans under 700,000 distinct CDR3 sequences, approximately 16% being singletons. The sequencing input was blood. Receptors were obtained from a woman between 18 and 29 years old with Graves' hyperthyroidism.

The sample holds many counts of this clonotype. The chain is built from TRBV6-1 and TRBJ1-1; D unresolved. The germline gives CDR1 MNHNS, CDR2 SASEGT. With 5 bases removed from V and 4 bases from J, the gap between germline ends came to 14 bases. This CDR3 contains 14 residues. CDR3 sequence reads: CASSSRPPLTEAFF. As DNA, the CDR3 is TGTGCCAGCAGTTCACGGCCCCCGCTCACTGAAGCTTTCTTT.

This clonotype has a count of ten or more. The chain is built from TRBV5-1 and TRBJ1-1; no firm D call. Germline V gene sequence: CDR1 SGHRS, CDR2 YFSETQ. This CDR3 comprises 14 residues. V lost 2 bases, J lost 6 bases, and 14 bases lay in between. CDR3 DNA: TGCGCCAGCAGCTTCGAGGGTCGTAATGCTGAAGCTTTCTTT. It translates to CASSFEGRNAEAFF. Looking up the rest from reference TRBV5-1 and TRBJ1-1 gives the full variable domain: KAGVTQTPRYLIKTRGQQVTLSCSPISGHRSVSWYQQTPGQGLQFLFEYFSETQRNKGNFPGRFSGRQFSNSRSEMNVSTLELGDSALYLCASSFEGRNAEAFFGQGTRLTVV.

This sequence joins TRBV4-2 and TRBJ2-4, with a possible D match to TRBD1 (5 bases). Trimming left V 0 bases short and J 6 bases short, with 9 bases between. CDR3 length: 14 amino acids. Germline CDR1 and CDR2: LGHNA and YNFKEQ. CDR3 sequence reads: CASSQDRAVNIQYF. In DNA, the CDR3 is TGTGCCAGCAGCCAAGACAGGGCGGTAAACATTCAGTACTTC.

V and J are TRBV6-1 and TRBJ1-5, with a possible D match to TRBD1 (5 bases). The germline V and J ends were trimmed by 10 bases and 0 bases, with 13 bases remaining between them. CDR3 length: 14 amino acids. Germline lookup yields CDR1 MNHNS and CDR2 SASEGT. The CDR3 is CATAGPNSNQPQHF. The CDR3 region has the DNA TGTGCCACCGCGGGACCAAATAGCAATCAGCCCCAGCATTTT.

The gene calls are TRBV30 and TRBJ1-3; D is undetermined. This CDR3 is built from 14 residues. Germline V gene lookup returns CDR1 GTSNPN and CDR2 SVGIG (reference sequence). Trimming took 2 bases from V and 0 from J, leaving 8 bases between them. CDR3 DNA: TGTGCCTGGAGTAAATCAAACTCTGGAAACACCATATATTTT. It encodes CAWSKSNSGNTIYF.

This clonotype was observed many times. The J gene is TRBJ2-7, the V gene TRBV5-1, with TRBD2 identical over 8 bases. There are 13 residues in the CDR3. Germline trimming cut 4 bases from V and 4 bases from J; bases unmatched to any gene: 4. Germline-derived CDR1 and CDR2 are SGHRS and YFSETQ. CDR3 region: CASSIRGGYEQYF. CDR3 nucleotides: TGCGCCAGCAGCATCCGGGGGGGGTACGAGCAGTACTTC. Complete variable domain (other parts from reference TRBV5-1 and TRBJ2-7): KAGVTQTPRYLIKTRGQQVTLSCSPISGHRSVSWYQQTPGQGLQFLFEYFSETQRNKGNFPGRFSGRQFSNSRSEMNVSTLELGDSALYLCASSIRGGYEQYFGPGTRLTVT.

This clonotype was detected ten times or more. The chain carries TRBV3-1 and TRBJ2-2; D not certain. V dropped 1 base and J dropped 3 bases, with 6 bases sitting between them. This CDR3 is built from 14 residues. The germline V gene encodes CDR1 LGHDT and CDR2 YNNKEL (reference sequence). CDR3 protein: CASSQGGDTGELFF. In DNA form, the CDR3 reads TGTGCCAGCAGCCAAGGTGGGGACACCGGGGAGCTGTTTTTT.

This clonotype showed up many times. This chain uses TRBV6-5 with TRBJ1-1; TRBD1 aligns across 7 bases. V was clipped by 2 bases and J by 0 bases; unmatched bases: 3. CDR3 size: 15 residues. CDR1 MNHEY and CDR2 SVGAGI come from the germline V gene. The CDR3 loop is CASSYRDRVNTEAFF. The DNA for the CDR3 is TGTGCCAGCAGTTACCGCGACAGGGTGAACACTGAAGCTTTCTTT.